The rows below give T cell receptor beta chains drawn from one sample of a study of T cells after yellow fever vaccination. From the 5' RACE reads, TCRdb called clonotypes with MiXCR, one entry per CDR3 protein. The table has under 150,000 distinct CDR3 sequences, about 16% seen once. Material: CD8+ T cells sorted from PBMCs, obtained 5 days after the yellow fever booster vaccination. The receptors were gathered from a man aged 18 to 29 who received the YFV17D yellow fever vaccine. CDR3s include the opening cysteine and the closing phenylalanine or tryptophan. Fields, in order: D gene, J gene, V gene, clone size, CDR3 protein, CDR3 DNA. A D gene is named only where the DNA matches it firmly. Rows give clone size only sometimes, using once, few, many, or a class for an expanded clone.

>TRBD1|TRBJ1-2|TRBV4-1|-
CASSQGQGDLYGYTF
TGCGCCAGCAGCCAAGGTCAGGGGGACCTCTATGGCTACACCTTC
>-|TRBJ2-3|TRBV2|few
CASSALLAPPDTQYF
TGTGCCAGCAGTGCGCTACTAGCCCCGCCGGATACGCAGTATTTT
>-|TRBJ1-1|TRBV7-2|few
CASSPRRVLTLNTEAFF
TGTGCCAGCAGTCCACGCAGGGTCTTAACTCTGAACACTGAAGCTTTCTTT
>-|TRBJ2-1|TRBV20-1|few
CSASSTSRLDEQFF
TGCAGTGCTAGTTCAACTAGTCGTCTCGATGAGCAGTTCTTC
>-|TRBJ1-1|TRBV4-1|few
CASSQVGTVYGNTEAFF
TGCGCCAGCAGCCAGGTAGGAACCGTTTATGGGAACACTGAAGCTTTCTTT
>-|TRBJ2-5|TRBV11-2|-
CASSLSWGPTGWAQYF
TGTGCCAGCAGCTTATCCTGGGGACCCACAGGGTGGGCCCAGTACTTC
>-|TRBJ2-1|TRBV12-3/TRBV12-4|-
CASSTLISYNEQFF
TGTGCCAGCAGTACCCTGATCTCCTACAATGAGCAGTTCTTC
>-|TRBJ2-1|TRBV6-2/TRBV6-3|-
CASSYSPLEQFF
TGTGCCAGCAGTTACTCGCCACTCGAGCAGTTCTTC
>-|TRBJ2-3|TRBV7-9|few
CASSLRTRGDTQYF
TGTGCCAGCAGCTTACGGACCAGAGGCGATACGCAGTATTTT
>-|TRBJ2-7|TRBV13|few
CASSNDTGEQYF
TGTGCCAGCAGCAACGACACGGGAGAGCAGTACTTC
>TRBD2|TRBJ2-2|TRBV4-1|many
CASSIAGANTGELFF
TGCGCCAGCAGCATAGCGGGGGCGAACACCGGGGAGCTGTTTTTT
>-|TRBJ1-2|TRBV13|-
CASSLSSLLGRGYGYTF
TGTGCCAGCAGCTTAAGTTCATTGCTCGGGCGCGGCTATGGCTACACCTTC
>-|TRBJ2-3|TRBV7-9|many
CASSLGPDTQYF
TGTGCCAGCAGCTTAGGGCCAGATACGCAGTATTTT
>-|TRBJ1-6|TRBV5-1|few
CASSLKASNSPLHF
TGCGCCAGCAGCTTGAAAGCGAGTAATTCACCCCTCCACTTT
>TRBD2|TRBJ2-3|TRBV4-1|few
CASSQVAGADTQYF
TGCGCCAGCAGCCAAGTGGCGGGAGCCGATACGCAGTATTTT
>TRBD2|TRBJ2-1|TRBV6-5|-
CASSYRGGGEIDEQFF
TGTGCCAGCAGTTACAGAGGCGGGGGGGAGATTGATGAGCAGTTCTTC
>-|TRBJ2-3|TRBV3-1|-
CASSPFRPGGTDTQYF
TGTGCCAGCAGCCCATTTCGACCGGGTGGGACAGATACGCAGTATTTT
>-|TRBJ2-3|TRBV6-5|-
CASSYSDGGTDTQYF
TGTGCCAGCAGTTACTCGGACGGGGGAACAGATACGCAGTATTTT
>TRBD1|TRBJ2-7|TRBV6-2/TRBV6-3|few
CASSLYSDRGNEQYF
TGTGCCAGCAGTCTATATTCGGACAGGGGGAACGAGCAGTACTTC
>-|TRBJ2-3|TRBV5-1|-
CASSLPGIGTLGTSTDTQYF
TGCGCCAGCAGCCTCCCCGGCATAGGGACCTTGGGGACTAGCACAGATACGCAGTATTTT
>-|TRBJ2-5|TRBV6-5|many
CASEGGSGETQYF
TGTGCCAGCGAGGGGGGGTCGGGAGAGACCCAGTACTTC
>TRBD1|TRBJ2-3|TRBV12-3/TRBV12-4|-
CASSHLTGTGAGADTQYF
TGTGCCAGCAGCCATCTTACCGGGACAGGGGCAGGGGCAGATACGCAGTATTTT
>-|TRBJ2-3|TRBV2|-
CASARAIRDTQYF
TGTGCCAGCGCCCGGGCGATCAGAGATACGCAGTATTTT
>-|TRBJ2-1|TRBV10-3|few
CAISDSTTLYNEQFF
TGTGCCATCAGTGATTCAACTACCCTCTACAATGAGCAGTTCTTC
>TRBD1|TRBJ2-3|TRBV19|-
CASSIEFWDRGADTQYF
TGTGCCAGTAGTATAGAGTTTTGGGACAGGGGAGCAGATACGCAGTATTTT
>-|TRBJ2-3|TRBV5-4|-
CASRLWGGRDTQYF
TGTGCCAGCAGACTCTGGGGGGGCAGGGATACGCAGTATTTT
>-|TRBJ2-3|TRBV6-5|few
CASTVGDTQYF
TGTGCCAGCACGGTGGGAGATACGCAGTATTTT
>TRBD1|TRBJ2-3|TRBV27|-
CASSPLRTGGDTQYF
TGTGCCAGCAGTCCCCTAAGGACAGGGGGAGATACGCAGTATTTT
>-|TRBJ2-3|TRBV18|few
CASSPSGARDPDTQYF
TGTGCCAGCTCACCCTCCGGAGCCAGGGACCCAGATACGCAGTATTTT
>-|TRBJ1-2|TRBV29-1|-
CSVVSLDYGYTF
TGCAGCGTCGTATCCCTAGACTATGGCTACACCTTC